These 30 T cell receptor beta chains originate from one sample sequenced in a study of identical twins. TCRdb re-analysed the 5' RACE reads in MiXCR, keeping a single row per CDR3 protein. The top ten clones hold under 3% of a sample with roughly 570,000 distinct CDR3 sequences, 9.6% of them seen once. These sequences were also reported in another study, on yellow fever vaccine responses in identical twins.

Sequences were obtained from PBMCs. These receptors were obtained from a woman under 30 in good health.

This clonotype was observed at least ten times. The chain has TRBV4-3 and TRBJ2-3; D is ambiguous. Between the trimmed V and J ends, which lost 1 base and 3 bases, there was a span of 5 bases. The CDR3 is made up of 13 amino acids. CDR1 LGHNA and CDR2 YSLEER come from the germline V gene. Written as DNA, the CDR3 is TGCGCCAGCAGCCAAGCGGCTACAGATACGCAGTATTTT. Its translation: CASSQAATDTQYF.

This clonotype was observed a handful of times. This chain joins TRBV19 and TRBJ2-2; no definite D call. CDR3 size: 14 residues. The germline V gene has CDR1 LNHDA and CDR2 SQIVND (reference sequence). Trimming took off 4 bases at V and 0 bases at J, with 6 bases between the two ends. The CDR3 loop reads CASSTHTNTGELFF. The CDR3 DNA is TGTGCCAGTAGTACCCATACGAACACCGGGGAGCTGTTTTTT.

This clonotype was recorded many times. CDR3 nucleotide sequence: TGCGCCAGCAGCTCCGCCTCCTACGAGCAGTACTTC. Protein: CASSSASYEQYF. The V gene is TRBV5-1, the J gene TRBJ2-7; D is undetermined. The germline V gene has CDR1 SGHRS and CDR2 YFSETQ. V was cut by 3 bases and J by 0 bases, with 4 bases left in between. The CDR3 spans 12 residues. The variable domain in full, with the rest retrieved from reference TRBV5-1 and TRBJ2-7, is KAGVTQTPRYLIKTRGQQVTLSCSPISGHRSVSWYQQTPGQGLQFLFEYFSETQRNKGNFPGRFSGRQFSNSRSEMNVSTLELGDSALYLCASSSASYEQYFGPGTRLTVT.

This clonotype was counted ten times or more. The chain joins TRBV27 to TRBJ2-1; 8 bases align to TRBD2. Germline assignment: CDR1 MNHEY and CDR2 SMNVEV (reference sequence). The J segment lost 9 bases and the V segment lost 5 bases, leaving 12 bases of the junction unmatched. This CDR3 is built from 15 residues. The CDR3 protein is CASSEPGLVSAEQFF. As DNA, the CDR3 is TGTGCCAGCAGTGAGCCGGGACTAGTATCAGCTGAGCAGTTCTTC.

This clonotype was seen at least ten times. The chain recombines TRBV15 with TRBJ1-6; 7 bases fit TRBD1. Losses at the gene ends were 1 base for V and 6 bases for J; bases not matched to a gene: 9. CDR1 and CDR2 from the germline V gene are LNHNV and YYDKDF (reference sequence). The CDR3 runs to 17 residues. CDR3 in amino acids: CATSRAGQGGPNSPLHF. CDR3 bases: TGTGCCACCAGCAGAGCCGGGCAGGGGGGCCCTAATTCACCCCTCCACTTT.

This clonotype was observed a handful of times. The chain has TRBV4-1 and TRBJ2-7; 8 nucleotides line up with TRBD1. The V gene's germline CDR1 is MGHRA and CDR2 YSYEKL. V trimming: 0 bases; J trimming: 4 bases; junction bases outside the gene matches: 11. There are 17 residues in the CDR3. CDR3 region: CASSQDQTGVGMYEQYF. As DNA, the CDR3 is TGCGCCAGCAGCCAAGATCAGACAGGGGTAGGGATGTACGAGCAGTACTTC.

This clonotype was found many times. This sequence joins TRBV27 and TRBJ2-7; 8 bases map to TRBD1. Germline loops: CDR1 MNHEY, CDR2 SMNVEV (reference sequence). The CDR3 contains 13 residues. The trim removed 2 bases at V and 7 bases at J, leaving 4 bases unmatched. This chain's CDR3 is CASSLDRGWEQYF. CDR3 DNA sequence: TGTGCCAGCAGTTTAGACAGGGGCTGGGAGCAGTACTTC.

This clonotype was observed many times. The V call is TRBV7-9, the J call TRBJ2-7, with D maybe TRBD2 (5 bases). The CDR3 spans 15 residues. Deletions cut 2 bases from V and 3 bases from J, with 14 bases between. Germline CDR1 is SEHNR and CDR2 is FQNEAQ (reference sequence). CDR3 residues: CASSLLMSGGYEQYF. CDR3 coding DNA: TGTGCCAGCAGCTTACTAATGAGCGGTGGCTACGAGCAGTACTTC.

This clonotype has just a few counts. This chain joins TRBV7-9 and TRBJ2-1, with 7 bases aligning to TRBD1. With V trimmed by 5 bases and J by 8 bases, 15 bases remained unmatched. The CDR3 consists of 16 residues. The germline gives CDR1 SEHNR, CDR2 FQNEAQ (reference sequence). In DNA, the CDR3 is TGTGCCAGCAGCGGGCTTAGTGGGACAGTGGTCCATGAGCAGTTCTTC. Translating it yields CASSGLSGTVVHEQFF. Full variable domain (rest looked up from reference TRBV7-9 and TRBJ2-1): DTGVSQNPRHKITKRGQNVTFRCDPISEHNRLYWYRQTLGQGPEFLTYFQNEAQLEKSRLLSDRFSAERPKGSFSTLEIQRTEQGDSAMYLCASSGLSGTVVHEQFFGPGTRLTVL.

The chain is built from TRBV7-6 and TRBJ1-4; D unresolved. Per the germline V gene, CDR1 is SGHVS and CDR2 is FNYEAQ. The V and J ends lost 0 bases and 14 bases respectively, with 13 bases between them. The CDR3 is 13 amino acids. The chain's CDR3 is CASSLAPGSWLFF. The CDR3 coding sequence is TGTGCCAGCAGCTTAGCGCCTGGGAGTTGGCTGTTTTTT.

This clonotype appeared many times. This chain links TRBV3-1 with TRBJ1-6, with 7 bases fitting TRBD1. Germline assignment: CDR1 LGHDT and CDR2 YNNKEL (reference sequence). The CDR3 is 15 amino acids. The V and J ends lost 5 bases and 2 bases, in that order; junction bases with no gene match: 3. The CDR3 reads CASSGQGAYNSPLHF. As DNA, the CDR3 is TGTGCCAGCAGCGGCCAGGGGGCCTATAATTCACCCCTCCACTTT.

The sample holds a few counts of this clonotype. This chain links TRBV24-1 with TRBJ2-2; TRBD2 aligns across 7 bases. The CDR3 runs 16 residues. The ends lost 0 bases at V and 3 bases at J; junction bases unmatched: 3. The V gene's germline CDR1 is KGHDR and CDR2 SFDVKD. The CDR3 DNA sequence: TGTGCCACCAGTGATTTGGTACGGGGGGACACCGGGGAGCTGTTTTTT. Translated: CATSDLVRGDTGELFF.

V is TRBV24-1 and J is TRBJ2-1, with a tentative D call TRBD1 (5 bases). The CDR3 sequence is 13 residues long. Germline CDR1 is KGHDR and CDR2 is SFDVKD. The V end was cut by 5 bases, the J end by 4 bases, with 8 bases between. CDR3 nucleotides: TGTGCCACCAGTGGGGGCGTATACAATGAGCAGTTCTTC. Encoded protein: CATSGGVYNEQFF.

V gene TRBV10-3 combines with J gene TRBJ2-3; 7 nucleotides line up with TRBD2. The CDR3 loop spans 13 amino acids. Germline V gene data show CDR1 as ENHRY and CDR2 as SYGVKD. Trimming took 8 bases from V and 3 from J; bases not matched to a gene: 5. The CDR3 protein is CAIRGLVTDTQYF. CDR3 in DNA: TGTGCCATCCGAGGACTAGTAACAGATACGCAGTATTTT.

The gene calls are TRBV9 and TRBJ2-3, with 7 bases identical to TRBD2. Germline trimming cut 2 bases from V and 2 bases from J; bases unmatched to any gene: 11. The CDR3 spans 17 residues. Germline CDR1 and CDR2: SGDLS and YYNGEE. The CDR3 DNA sequence: TGTGCCAGCAGCGTCTTTAAGGGCGGGGGAACCACAGATACGCAGTATTTT. Protein product: CASSVFKGGGTTDTQYF.

This clonotype was seen ten or more times. The V and J genes are TRBV6-5 and TRBJ2-7, with 10 bases matching TRBD2. The CDR3 contains 14 residues. CDR1 MNHEY and CDR2 SVGAGI come from the germline V gene. Trimming cost V 6 bases and J 5 bases; bases outside gene matches: 7. CDR3 amino acids: CASSALAGAHEQYF. In nucleotides, the CDR3 is TGTGCCAGCAGCGCTCTAGCGGGAGCCCACGAGCAGTACTTC.

In this sample, this clonotype turned up a few times. The chain links TRBV5-4 to TRBJ1-1; maybe TRBD1 (5 bases). The V gene lost 4 bases and the J gene lost 8 bases, with 15 bases spanning the gap. The CDR3 covers 13 residues. The V gene's germline CDR1 is SGHNT and CDR2 YYREEE (reference sequence). Written as DNA, the CDR3 is TGTGCCAGCAGCCGGGACGAACGAGCAGAAGCTTTCTTT. This gives the protein CASSRDERAEAFF.

V and J are TRBV6-1 and TRBJ2-3, with a tentative D call TRBD2 (5 bases). This CDR3 has 19 residues. V lost 1 base and J lost 0, with 20 bases in between. Germline assignment: CDR1 MNHNS and CDR2 SASEGT. Here the CDR3 DNA reads TGTGCCAGCAGTGAAGAGGTGGAGCGGCCCCCCCTTAGCACAGATACGCAGTATTTT. Translation: CASSEEVERPPLSTDTQYF.

This sequence joins TRBV7-2 and TRBJ2-3, with 7 bases fitting TRBD1. The CDR3 has 23 amino acids. The junction had 26 bases not matched to a gene; V was cut back by 2 bases and J by 0 bases. Germline values: CDR1 SGHTA, CDR2 FQGNSA. This CDR3 is CASSLRLKIRDSAIKTSTDTQYF. The CDR3 DNA follows: TGTGCCAGCAGCTTACGGCTTAAGATCCGGGACAGCGCTATCAAGACTAGCACAGATACGCAGTATTTT. The variable domain in full, with the rest retrieved from reference TRBV7-2 and TRBJ2-3, is GAGVSQSPSNKVTEKGKDVELRCDPISGHTALYWYRQSLGQGLEFLIYFQGNSAPDKSGLPSDRFSAERTGGSVSTLTIQRTQQEDSAVYLCASSLRLKIRDSAIKTSTDTQYFGPGTRLTVL.

This clonotype occurred a few times. The rearrangement links TRBV19 to TRBJ2-3; either TRBD1 or TRBD2 may fit D (6 bases each). Trimming stripped 7 bases from V and 4 bases from J, with 15 bases between. The CDR3 sequence is 14 residues long. Germline V gene data show CDR1 as LNHDA and CDR2 as SQIVND (reference sequence). CDR3 residues: CASKEGGAADTQYF. In DNA form, the CDR3 reads TGTGCCAGTAAGGAGGGGGGCGCGGCAGATACGCAGTATTTT. Full variable domain (remainder filled in from reference TRBV19 and TRBJ2-3): DGGITQSPKYLFRKEGQNVTLSCEQNLNHDAMYWYRQDPGQGLRLIYYSQIVNDFQKGDIAEGYSVSREKKESFPLTVTSAQKNPTAFYLCASKEGGAADTQYFGPGTRLTVL.

The table lists this clonotype with a few counts. The chain combines TRBV6-2 or TRBV6-3 with TRBJ2-3, with a possible D match to TRBD2 (7 bases). Germline CDR1 and CDR2: MNHEY and SVGEGT. The CDR3 covers 14 residues. The germline V and J ends were trimmed by 7 bases and 5 bases, with 16 bases remaining between them. The CDR3 loop reads CASTDRTRGDTQYF. The CDR3 DNA follows: TGTGCCAGCACCGACAGGACTAGGGGAGATACGCAGTATTTT.

The rearrangement uses TRBV3-1 and TRBJ2-1; D is perhaps TRBD1 or TRBD2 (5 bases each). This CDR3 is 17 amino acids long. Germline V gene data show CDR1 as LGHDT and CDR2 as YNNKEL (reference sequence). The germline V and J ends were trimmed by 6 bases and 8 bases, with 26 bases remaining between them. CDR3 sequence: CASRRWAGTQRDDEQFF. CDR3 nucleotide sequence: TGTGCCAGCAGGCGATGGGCCGGGACCCAACGGGACGATGAGCAGTTCTTC.

The gene calls are TRBV12-3 or TRBV12-4 and TRBJ1-5; no firm D call. The V end was cut by 5 bases, the J end by 0 bases, with 11 bases between. The CDR3 sequence is 15 residues long. In DNA, the CDR3 is TGTGCCAGCAGTCGCGGGGTAAATAGCAATCAGCCCCAGCATTTT. Translating it yields CASSRGVNSNQPQHF.

The table lists this clonotype with a few counts. This chain uses TRBV4-2 with TRBJ2-2; D is unresolved. V lost 0 bases, J lost 1 base, and 9 bases lay in between. Germline loops: CDR1 LGHNA, CDR2 YNFKEQ. The CDR3 is made up of 16 amino acids. As DNA, the CDR3 is TGTGCCAGCAGCCAAGAAGTGAAGGGGAACACCGGGGAGCTGTTTTTT. Translated: CASSQEVKGNTGELFF.

A few counts support this clonotype. The chain joins TRBV19 to TRBJ2-6; TRBD1 matches at 9 bases. J lost 0 bases, V lost 5 bases, and 17 bases had no gene match. CDR3 length: 21 residues. Per the germline V gene, CDR1 is LNHDA and CDR2 is SQIVND (reference sequence). The CDR3 loop reads CASSLTPGTGKPGSGANVLTF. The CDR3 nucleotides read TGTGCCAGTAGTCTAACCCCCGGGACAGGGAAACCCGGCTCTGGGGCCAACGTCCTGACTTTC.

This clonotype was counted a few times. The rearrangement joins TRBV6-2 or TRBV6-3 to TRBJ2-7; D possibly uses TRBD1 or TRBD2 (5 bases each). The CDR3 loop spans 15 amino acids. The germline CDR1 and CDR2 sequences are MNHEY and SVGEGT. The V end lost 5 bases, the J end lost 0 bases, and 14 bases lay between the germline ends. The CDR3, as DNA: TGTGCCAGCAGTACTCCGGGACGGAGCTCCTACGAGCAGTACTTC. It yields the protein CASSTPGRSSYEQYF.

V is TRBV20-1 and J is TRBJ2-5; D is possibly TRBD1 (6 bases). This CDR3 region has 14 residues. Germline V gives CDR1 DFQATT, CDR2 SNEGSKA (reference sequence). V was trimmed by 6 bases and J by 0 bases, leaving 14 bases between them. As DNA, the CDR3 is TGCAGTGCCGGGCCCGGGGACAACCAAGAGACCCAGTACTTC. Translating gives CSAGPGDNQETQYF.

This clonotype was found many times. The rearrangement joins TRBV25-1 to TRBJ2-5; weak D call: TRBD2 (6 bases). V lost 3 bases and J 5 bases, leaving 16 bases between the germline ends. CDR1 and CDR2 (germline): MGHDK, SYGVNS. This CDR3 comprises 15 residues. CDR3 region: CASSETGGLRETQYF. As DNA, the CDR3 is TGTGCCAGCAGTGAGACTGGAGGGTTGAGGGAGACCCAGTACTTC.

V and J are TRBV3-1 and TRBJ2-3; 8 bases map to TRBD2. Germline assignment: CDR1 LGHDT and CDR2 YNNKEL (reference sequence). V dropped 0 bases and J dropped 2; count of bases not matched to a gene: 4. The CDR3 is 16 residues long. CDR3 residues: CASSQDRGGPTDTQYF. The CDR3, as DNA: TGTGCCAGCAGCCAAGACCGGGGGGGCCCCACAGATACGCAGTATTTT.

In its sample, this clonotype was seen many times. This rearrangement joins TRBV14 to TRBJ1-3; no clear D. This CDR3 has 17 amino acids. Germline assignment: CDR1 SGHDN and CDR2 FVKESK. V was trimmed by 0 bases and J by 0 bases, leaving 12 bases between them. The CDR3 sequence is CASSQDKGRYSGNTIYF. The CDR3 region has the DNA TGTGCCAGCAGCCAAGATAAGGGCCGTTACTCTGGAAACACCATATATTTT.